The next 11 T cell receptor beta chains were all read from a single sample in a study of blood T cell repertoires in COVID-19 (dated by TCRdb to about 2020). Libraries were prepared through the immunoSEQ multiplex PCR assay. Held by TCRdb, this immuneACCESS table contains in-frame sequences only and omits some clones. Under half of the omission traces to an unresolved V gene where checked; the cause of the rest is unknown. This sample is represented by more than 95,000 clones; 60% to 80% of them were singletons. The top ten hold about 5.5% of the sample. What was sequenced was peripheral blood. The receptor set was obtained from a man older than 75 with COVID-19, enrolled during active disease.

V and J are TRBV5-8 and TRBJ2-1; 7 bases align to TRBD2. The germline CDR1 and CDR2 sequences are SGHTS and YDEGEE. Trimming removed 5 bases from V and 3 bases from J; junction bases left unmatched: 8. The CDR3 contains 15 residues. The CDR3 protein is CASSVAGTIYNEQFF. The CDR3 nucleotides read TGTGCCAGCAGTGTCGCCGGGACTATCTACAATGAGCAGTTCTTC.

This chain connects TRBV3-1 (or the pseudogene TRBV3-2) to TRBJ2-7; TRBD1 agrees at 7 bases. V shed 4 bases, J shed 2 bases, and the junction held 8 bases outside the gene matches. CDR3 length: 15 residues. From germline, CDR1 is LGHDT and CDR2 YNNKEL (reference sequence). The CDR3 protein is CASSLGQDGAYEQYF. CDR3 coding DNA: TGTGCCAGCAGCCTCGGACAGGACGGGGCCTACGAGCAGTACTTC.

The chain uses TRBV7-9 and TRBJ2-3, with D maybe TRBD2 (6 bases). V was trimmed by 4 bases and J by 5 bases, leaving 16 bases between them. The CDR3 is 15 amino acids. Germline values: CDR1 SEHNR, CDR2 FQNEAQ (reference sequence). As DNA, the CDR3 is TGTGCCAGCAGCTCTCGAGGAGGGGTTGGAGATACGCAGTATTTT. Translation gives CASSSRGGVGDTQYF.

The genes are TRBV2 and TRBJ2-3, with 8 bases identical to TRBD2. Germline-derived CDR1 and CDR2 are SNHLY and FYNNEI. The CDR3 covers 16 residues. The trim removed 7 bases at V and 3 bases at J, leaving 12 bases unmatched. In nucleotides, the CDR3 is TGTGCCAGCACCAAGTACGGTAGCGGGGATACAGATACGCAGTATTTT. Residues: CASTKYGSGDTDTQYF.

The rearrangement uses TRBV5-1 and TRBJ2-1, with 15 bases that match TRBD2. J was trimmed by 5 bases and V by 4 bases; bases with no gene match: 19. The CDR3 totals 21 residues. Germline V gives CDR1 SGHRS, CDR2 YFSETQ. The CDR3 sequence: CASSPGLAGGPRYSRHNEQFF. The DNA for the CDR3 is TGCGCCAGCAGCCCCGGACTAGCGGGAGGGCCTCGGTATAGCCGACACAATGAGCAGTTCTTC.

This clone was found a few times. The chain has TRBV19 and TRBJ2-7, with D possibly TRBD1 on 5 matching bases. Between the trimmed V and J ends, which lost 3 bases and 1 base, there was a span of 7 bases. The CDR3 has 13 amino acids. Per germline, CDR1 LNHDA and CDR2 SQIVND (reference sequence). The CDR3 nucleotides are TGTGCCAGTAGTATGACAGTTTCCTACGAGCAGTACTTC. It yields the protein CASSMTVSYEQYF.

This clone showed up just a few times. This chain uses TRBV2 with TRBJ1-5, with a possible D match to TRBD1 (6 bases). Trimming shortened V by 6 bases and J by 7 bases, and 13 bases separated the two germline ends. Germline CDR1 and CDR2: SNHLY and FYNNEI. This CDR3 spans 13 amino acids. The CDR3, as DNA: TGTGCCAGCAGAGGGGGGGGCGGCCAGCCCCAGCATTTT. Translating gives CASRGGGGQPQHF.

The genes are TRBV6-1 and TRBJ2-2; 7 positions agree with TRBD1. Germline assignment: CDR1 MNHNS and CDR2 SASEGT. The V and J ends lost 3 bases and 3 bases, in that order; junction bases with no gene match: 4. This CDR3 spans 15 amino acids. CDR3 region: CASSDQQGYTGELFF. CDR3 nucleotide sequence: TGTGCCAGCAGTGATCAACAGGGGTACACCGGGGAGCTGTTTTTT.

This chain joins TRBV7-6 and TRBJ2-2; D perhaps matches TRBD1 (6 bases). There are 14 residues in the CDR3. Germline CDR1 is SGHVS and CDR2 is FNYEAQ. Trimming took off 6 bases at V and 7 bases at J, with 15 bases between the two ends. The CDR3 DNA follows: TGTGCCAGCAGTCATGCACAGGGATTCGGGGAGCTGTTTTTT. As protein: CASSHAQGFGELFF.

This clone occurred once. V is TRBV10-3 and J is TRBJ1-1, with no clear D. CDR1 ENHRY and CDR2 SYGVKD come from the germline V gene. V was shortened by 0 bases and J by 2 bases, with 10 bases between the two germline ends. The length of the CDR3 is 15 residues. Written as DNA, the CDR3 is TGTGCCATCAGTGAGTCGAGGCAGCAAAACACTGAAGCTTTCTTT. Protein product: CAISESRQQNTEAFF.

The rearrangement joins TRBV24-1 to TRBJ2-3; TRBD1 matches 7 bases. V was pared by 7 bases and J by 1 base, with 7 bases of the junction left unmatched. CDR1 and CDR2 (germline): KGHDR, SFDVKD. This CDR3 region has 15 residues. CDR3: CATRPGTAGTDTQYF. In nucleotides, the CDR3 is TGTGCCACCAGACCCGGGACAGCAGGCACAGATACGCAGTATTTT.